The 24 T cell receptor beta chains below all came from one sample that was sequenced in a study of monozygotic twins with inflammatory bowel disease. TCRdb reworked the 5' RACE reads into one entry per CDR3 protein, no DNA. The listing records approximately 400,000 distinct CDR3 sequences. The sequenced sample consisted of blood. Receptor source: a human donor with ulcerative colitis or Crohn's disease, or a healthy co-twin of an affected twin (not recorded which).

This chain joins TRBV3-1 and TRBJ2-7; TCRdb gives TRBD1 as the D gene, but with no DNA this cannot be confirmed. The CDR3 totals 15 residues. CDR1 is LGHDT and CDR2 is YNNKEL in the germline V gene (reference sequence). The chain's CDR3 is CASSQDGGREREQYF.

This chain uses TRBV2 with TRBJ1-2. Looked up from germline, CDR1 is SNHLY and CDR2 is FYNNEI. CDR3 size: 13 residues. CDR3 sequence: CASTGEGSVGYTF.

The genes are TRBV5-1 and TRBJ1-5; the D call from TCRdb, TRBD1, cannot be confirmed without DNA. CDR3 size: 15 residues. The germline CDR1 and CDR2 sequences are SGHRS and YFSETQ. The CDR3 sequence: CASSLGGVNNQPQHF.

This chain connects TRBV2 to TRBJ1-1; TCRdb indicates TRBD1, and absent DNA this call remains unverified. The length of the CDR3 is 13 residues. Germline lookup yields CDR1 SNHLY and CDR2 FYNNEI. The CDR3 here is CASIRGSNTEAFF.

This rearrangement joins TRBV3-1 to TRBJ2-5; lacking DNA, the TRBD1 call made by TCRdb goes unchecked. Germline V gene sequence: CDR1 LGHDT, CDR2 YNNKEL (reference sequence). CDR3 length equals 13 residues. The CDR3 loop is CASSRQGEETQYF.

V is TRBV20-1 and J is TRBJ2-1; TCRdb reports TRBD2, a call that lacks DNA to check it against. CDR1 DFQATT and CDR2 SNEGSKA come from the germline V gene (reference sequence). The CDR3 runs to 14 residues. Here the CDR3 reads CSAGGLAGDNEQFF.

The chain has TRBV30 and TRBJ2-2; the D gene TCRdb calls, TRBD2, cannot be checked with no DNA. The CDR3 has 14 residues. CDR1 GTSNPN and CDR2 SVGIG come from the germline V gene (reference sequence). The CDR3 loop reads CAWSVLRGPGELFF.

The chain joins TRBV7-9 to TRBJ2-1; TCRdb calls TRBD2, which cannot be checked without DNA. Germline V lookup: CDR1 SEHNR, CDR2 FQNEAQ (reference sequence). CDR3 length: 17 amino acids. The CDR3 sequence: CASSSGTSGGSYNEQFF.

This sequence joins TRBV6-2 or TRBV6-3 and TRBJ1-5. Germline V gene lookup returns CDR1 MNHEY and CDR2 SVGEGT. This CDR3 is 14 amino acids long. The CDR3 protein is CASSPDWGNQPQHF.

V usage is TRBV7-9 and J usage is TRBJ1-4. Germline values: CDR1 SEHNR, CDR2 FQNEAQ (reference sequence). The CDR3 is made up of 15 amino acids. The CDR3 loop is CASSLAQNLNEKLFF.

J is TRBJ2-5 and V is TRBV4-1. CDR3 size: 16 residues. The V gene's germline CDR1 is MGHRA and CDR2 YSYEKL. CDR3 sequence reads: CASSQAPTRIQETQYF.

V is TRBV3-1 and J is TRBJ2-7; as DNA is missing, the TRBD2 call by TCRdb cannot be tested. The V gene's germline CDR1 is LGHDT and CDR2 YNNKEL (reference sequence). The CDR3 loop spans 14 amino acids. The CDR3 is CASSQEGTFHEQYF.

The chain couples TRBV7-9 to TRBJ1-6; absent DNA, TCRdb's TRBD1 call cannot be checked. CDR1 and CDR2 from the germline V gene are SEHNR and FQNEAQ (reference sequence). CDR3 length equals 14 residues. The CDR3 sequence is CASSRGQNNSPLYF.

The rearrangement links TRBV28 to TRBJ1-2. CDR1 is MDHEN, CDR2 SYDVKM, per germline. CDR3 length: 13 residues. This CDR3 is CASSLPSDYGYTF.

J is TRBJ1-3 and V is TRBV12-3 or TRBV12-4. The CDR3 covers 13 residues. This CDR3 is CASRTAGGNTIYF.

The J gene is TRBJ2-4, the V gene TRBV27; the D call from TCRdb, TRBD2, cannot be confirmed without DNA. The CDR3 spans 20 residues. Germline assignment: CDR1 MNHEY and CDR2 SMNVEV (reference sequence). CDR3 sequence reads: CASSSPLRTSGRMAKNIQYF.

The chain has TRBV5-4 and TRBJ1-2; the D call of TRBD1 rests on TCRdb alone, since no DNA is present to check it. The CDR3 spans 15 residues. Germline CDR1 SGHNT, CDR2 YYREEE (reference sequence). CDR3 loop: CASSTWTGVDYGYTF. Full variable domain (missing parts from reference TRBV5-4 and TRBJ1-2): ETGVTQSPTHLIKTRGQQVTLRCSSQSGHNTVSWYQQALGQGPQFIFQYYREEENGRGNFPPRFSGLQFPNYSSELNVNALELDDSALYLCASSTWTGVDYGYTFGSGTRLTVV.

V and J are TRBV10-3 and TRBJ2-3. The CDR3 runs 13 residues. Looked up from germline, CDR1 is ENHRY and CDR2 is SYGVKD. This CDR3 reads CAISEASTDTQYF.

This sequence joins TRBV12-2 and TRBJ1-5. TRBV12-2 is termed a pseudogene. The CDR3 totals 17 residues. The CDR3 is CASRFRGDFYSNQPQHF.

The chain joins TRBV7-2 to TRBJ1-6; TCRdb names TRBD1, which stays unverified in the absence of DNA. The CDR3 extends over 15 amino acids. The germline CDR1 and CDR2 sequences are SGHTA and FQGNSA. CDR3 region: CASSLVGTGNSPLHF.

The V call is TRBV27, the J call TRBJ2-3; no DNA is available, so the TRBD2 call from TCRdb remains unchecked. The CDR3 is 17 residues long. The germline V gene has CDR1 MNHEY and CDR2 SMNVEV (reference sequence). This CDR3 reads CASSSLSGGISTDTQYF.

The chain recombines TRBV2 with TRBJ2-7; no DNA is available, so the TRBD1 call from TCRdb remains unchecked. The CDR3 runs to 12 residues. CDR1 SNHLY and CDR2 FYNNEI come from the germline V gene. CDR3 in amino acids: CATGGTSYEQYF.

The CDR3 here is CATSPGTSNNEQFF. The chain combines TRBV15 with TRBJ2-1; TCRdb picks TRBD2, but there is no DNA to check that call. Germline-derived CDR1 and CDR2 are LNHNV and YYDKDF (reference sequence). The CDR3 is 14 residues long.

V and J are TRBV30 and TRBJ2-2; TCRdb calls TRBD2, which cannot be checked without DNA. The CDR3 length is 16 residues. Germline CDR1 and CDR2: GTSNPN and SVGIG (reference sequence). CDR3 region: CAWSIGDKLNTGELFF.